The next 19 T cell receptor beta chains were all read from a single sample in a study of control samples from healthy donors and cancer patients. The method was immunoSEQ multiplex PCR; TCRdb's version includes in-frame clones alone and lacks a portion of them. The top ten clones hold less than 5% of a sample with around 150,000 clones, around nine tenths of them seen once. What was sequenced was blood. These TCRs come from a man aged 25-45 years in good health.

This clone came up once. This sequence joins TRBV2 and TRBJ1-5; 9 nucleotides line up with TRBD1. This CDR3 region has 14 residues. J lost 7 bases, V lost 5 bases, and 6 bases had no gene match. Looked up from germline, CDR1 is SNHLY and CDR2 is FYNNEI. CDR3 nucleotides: TGTGCCAGCAGTCTACAGGGGGCAAGACAGCCCCAGCATTTT. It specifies CASSLQGARQPQHF.

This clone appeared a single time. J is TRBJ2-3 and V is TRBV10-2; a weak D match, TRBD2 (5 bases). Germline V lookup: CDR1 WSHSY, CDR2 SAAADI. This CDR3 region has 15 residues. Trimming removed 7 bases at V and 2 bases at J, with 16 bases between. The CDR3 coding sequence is TGCGCCAGCAACGGTTTAGCGAGAGCCACAGATACGCAGTATTTT. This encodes CASNGLARATDTQYF.

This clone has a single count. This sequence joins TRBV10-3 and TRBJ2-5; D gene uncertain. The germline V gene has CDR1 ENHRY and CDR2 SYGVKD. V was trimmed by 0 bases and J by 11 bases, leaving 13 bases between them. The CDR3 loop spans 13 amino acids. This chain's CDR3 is CAISESTSGSQYF. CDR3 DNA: TGTGCCATCAGTGAGTCCACGTCTGGGTCTCAGTACTTC.

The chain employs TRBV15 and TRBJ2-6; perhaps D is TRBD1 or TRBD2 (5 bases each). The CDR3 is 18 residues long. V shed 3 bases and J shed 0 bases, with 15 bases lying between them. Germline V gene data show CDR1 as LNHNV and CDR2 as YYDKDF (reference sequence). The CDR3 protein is CATSSGAGSYSGANVLTF. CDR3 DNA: TGTGCCACCAGCAGCGGGGCAGGGTCTTACTCTGGGGCCAACGTCCTGACTTTC.

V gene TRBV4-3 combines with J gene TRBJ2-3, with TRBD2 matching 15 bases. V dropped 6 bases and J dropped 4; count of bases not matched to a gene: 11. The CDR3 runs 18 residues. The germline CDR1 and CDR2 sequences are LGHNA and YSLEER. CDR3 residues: CASRRHPGLAGGPDTQYF. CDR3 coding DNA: TGCGCCAGCAGGCGACATCCGGGACTAGCGGGGGGCCCAGATACGCAGTATTTT.

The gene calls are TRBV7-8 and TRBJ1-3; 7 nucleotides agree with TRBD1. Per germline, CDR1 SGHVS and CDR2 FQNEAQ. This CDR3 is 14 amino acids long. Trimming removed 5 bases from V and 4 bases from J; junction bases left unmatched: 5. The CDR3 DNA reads TGTGCCAGCAGCCCACAGGGGATCGGAAACACCATATATTTT. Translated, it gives CASSPQGIGNTIYF.

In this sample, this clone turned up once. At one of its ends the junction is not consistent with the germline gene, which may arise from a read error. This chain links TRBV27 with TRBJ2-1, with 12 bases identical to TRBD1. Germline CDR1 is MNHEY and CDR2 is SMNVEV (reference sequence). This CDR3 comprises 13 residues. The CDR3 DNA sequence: TGTGCCAGCTGCCACCGGGACAGGGGGCCCGAGATCTTC. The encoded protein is CASCHRDRGPEIF.

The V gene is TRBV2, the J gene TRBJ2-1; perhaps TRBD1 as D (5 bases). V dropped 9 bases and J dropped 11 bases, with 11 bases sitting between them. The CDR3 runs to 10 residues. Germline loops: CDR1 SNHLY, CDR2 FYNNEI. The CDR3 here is CARRGPKQFF. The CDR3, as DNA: TGTGCCAGAAGGGGCCCTAAGCAGTTCTTC.

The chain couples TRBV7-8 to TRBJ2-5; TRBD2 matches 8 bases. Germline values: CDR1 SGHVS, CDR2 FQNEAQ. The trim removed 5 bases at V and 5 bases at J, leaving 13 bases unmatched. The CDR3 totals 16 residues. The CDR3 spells CASSPFRGGISETQYF. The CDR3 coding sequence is TGTGCCAGCAGCCCCTTCCGGGGGGGGATCTCGGAGACCCAGTACTTC.

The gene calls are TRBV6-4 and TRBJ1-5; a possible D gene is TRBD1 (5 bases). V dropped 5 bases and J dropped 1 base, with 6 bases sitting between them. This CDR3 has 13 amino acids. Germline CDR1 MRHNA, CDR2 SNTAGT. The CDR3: CASSPGSNQPQHF. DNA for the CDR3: TGTGCCAGCAGTCCAGGGAGCAATCAGCCCCAGCATTTT.

The CDR3 nucleotides are TGTGCCAGCTCACCTACTAGCGTGACCTACGAGCAGTACTTC. Protein sequence: CASSPTSVTYEQYF. V is TRBV18 and J is TRBJ2-7; 7 nucleotides match TRBD2. From germline, CDR1 is KGHSH and CDR2 LQKENI. Trimming at V came to 3 bases and at J to 2 bases, leaving 4 bases not matched to a gene. This CDR3 is 14 amino acids long.

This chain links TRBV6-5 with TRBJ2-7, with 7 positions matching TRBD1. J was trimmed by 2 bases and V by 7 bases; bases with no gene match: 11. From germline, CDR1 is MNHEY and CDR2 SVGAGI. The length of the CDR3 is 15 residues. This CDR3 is CASNRRRDSTYEQYF. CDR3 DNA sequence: TGTGCCAGCAATAGACGCCGGGACAGCACCTACGAGCAGTACTTC.

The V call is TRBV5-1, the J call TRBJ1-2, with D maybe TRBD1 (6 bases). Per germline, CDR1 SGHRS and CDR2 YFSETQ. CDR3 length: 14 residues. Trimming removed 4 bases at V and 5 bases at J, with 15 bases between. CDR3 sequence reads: CASSDLGAGYGYTF. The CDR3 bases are TGCGCCAGCAGCGACTTGGGGGCTGGGTATGGCTACACCTTC. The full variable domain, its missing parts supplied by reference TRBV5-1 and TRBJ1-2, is KAGVTQTPRYLIKTRGQQVTLSCSPISGHRSVSWYQQTPGQGLQFLFEYFSETQRNKGNFPGRFSGRQFSNSRSEMNVSTLELGDSALYLCASSDLGAGYGYTFGSGTRLTVV.

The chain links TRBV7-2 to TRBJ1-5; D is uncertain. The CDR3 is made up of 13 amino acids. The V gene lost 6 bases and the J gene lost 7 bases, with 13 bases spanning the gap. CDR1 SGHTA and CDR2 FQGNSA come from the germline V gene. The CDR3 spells CASSPDRWQPQHF. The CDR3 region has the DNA TGTGCCAGCAGTCCGGATAGGTGGCAGCCCCAGCATTTT.

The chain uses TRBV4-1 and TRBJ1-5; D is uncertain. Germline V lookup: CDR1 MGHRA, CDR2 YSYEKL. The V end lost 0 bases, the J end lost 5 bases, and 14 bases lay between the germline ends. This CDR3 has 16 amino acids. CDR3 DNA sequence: TGCGCCAGCAGCCAAGATCTTGGGGTAAACTATCAGCCCCAGCATTTT. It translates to CASSQDLGVNYQPQHF.

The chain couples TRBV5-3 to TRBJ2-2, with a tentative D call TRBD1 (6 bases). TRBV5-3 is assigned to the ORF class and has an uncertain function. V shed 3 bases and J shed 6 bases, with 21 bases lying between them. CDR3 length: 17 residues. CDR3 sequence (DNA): TGTGCCAGAAGCTACCACTACTCGACAGGTAGGGCCGGGGAGCTGTTTTTT. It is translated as CARSYHYSTGRAGELFF.

DNA for the CDR3: TGTGCCAGCAGCATGCTAGCGGGGGGGCGTTCCTCCTACGAGCAGTACTTC. Protein: CASSMLAGGRSSYEQYF. The gene calls are TRBV7-9 and TRBJ2-7, with TRBD2 matching 12 bases. The CDR3 runs 17 residues. V was clipped by 5 bases and J by 0 bases; unmatched bases: 8. Per the germline V gene, CDR1 is SEHNR and CDR2 is FQNEAQ (reference sequence).

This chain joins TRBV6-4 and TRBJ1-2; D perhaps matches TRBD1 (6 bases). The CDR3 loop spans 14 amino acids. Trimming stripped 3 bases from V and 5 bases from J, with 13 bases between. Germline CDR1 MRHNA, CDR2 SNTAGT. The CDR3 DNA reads TGTGCCAGCAGTGATGGGGGCTCTTCGTATGGCTACACCTTC. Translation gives CASSDGGSSYGYTF.

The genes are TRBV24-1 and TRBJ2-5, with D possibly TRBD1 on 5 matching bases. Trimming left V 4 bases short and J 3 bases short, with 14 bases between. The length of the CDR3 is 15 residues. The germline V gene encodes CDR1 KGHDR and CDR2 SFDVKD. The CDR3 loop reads CATSDHGQAEETQYF. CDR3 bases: TGTGCCACCAGTGACCACGGACAAGCCGAAGAGACCCAGTACTTC.